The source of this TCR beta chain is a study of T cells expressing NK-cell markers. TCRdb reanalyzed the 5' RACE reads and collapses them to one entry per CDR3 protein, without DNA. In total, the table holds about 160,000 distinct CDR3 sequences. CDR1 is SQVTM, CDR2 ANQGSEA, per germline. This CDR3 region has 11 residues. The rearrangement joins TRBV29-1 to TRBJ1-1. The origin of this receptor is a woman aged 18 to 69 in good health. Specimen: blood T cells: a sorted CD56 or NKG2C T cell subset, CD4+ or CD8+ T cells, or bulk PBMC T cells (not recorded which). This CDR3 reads CSVVGQSEAFF.